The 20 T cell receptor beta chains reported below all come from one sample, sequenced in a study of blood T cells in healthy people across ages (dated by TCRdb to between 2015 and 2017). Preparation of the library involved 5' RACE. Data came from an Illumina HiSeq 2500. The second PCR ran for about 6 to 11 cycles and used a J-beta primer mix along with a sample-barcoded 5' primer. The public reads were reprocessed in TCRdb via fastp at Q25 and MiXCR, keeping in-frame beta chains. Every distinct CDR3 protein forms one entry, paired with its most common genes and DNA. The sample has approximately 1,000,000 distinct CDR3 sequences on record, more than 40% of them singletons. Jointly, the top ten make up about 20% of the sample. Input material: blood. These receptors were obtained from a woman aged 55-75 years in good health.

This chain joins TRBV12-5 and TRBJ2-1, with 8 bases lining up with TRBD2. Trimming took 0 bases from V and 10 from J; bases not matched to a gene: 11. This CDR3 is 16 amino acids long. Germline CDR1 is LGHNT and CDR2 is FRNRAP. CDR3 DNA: TGTGCTAGTGGTTTGGTATTGGGACTAGAGGTCGGCGAGCAGTTCTTC. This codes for CASGLVLGLEVGEQFF.

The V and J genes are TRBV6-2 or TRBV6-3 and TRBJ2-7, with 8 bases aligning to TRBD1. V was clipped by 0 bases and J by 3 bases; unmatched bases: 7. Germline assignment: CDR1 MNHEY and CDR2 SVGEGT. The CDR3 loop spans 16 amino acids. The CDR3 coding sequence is TGTGCCAGCAGTTACTCAAAGAACAGGGGGATCTACGAGCAGTACTTC. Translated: CASSYSKNRGIYEQYF.

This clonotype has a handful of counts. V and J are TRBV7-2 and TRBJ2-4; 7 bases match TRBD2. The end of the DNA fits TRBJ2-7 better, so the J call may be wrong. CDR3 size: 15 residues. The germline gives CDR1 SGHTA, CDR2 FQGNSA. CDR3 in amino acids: CASSYALSRGYEQYF. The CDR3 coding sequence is TGTGCCAGCAGCTACGCGCTCTCGCGGGGGTACGAGCAGTACTTC.

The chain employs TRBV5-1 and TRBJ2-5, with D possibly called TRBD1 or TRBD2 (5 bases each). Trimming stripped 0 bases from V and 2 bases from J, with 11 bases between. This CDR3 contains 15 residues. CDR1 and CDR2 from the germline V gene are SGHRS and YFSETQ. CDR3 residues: CASSLAGTNQETQYF. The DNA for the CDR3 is TGCGCCAGCAGCTTGGCAGGGACCAATCAAGAGACCCAGTACTTC.

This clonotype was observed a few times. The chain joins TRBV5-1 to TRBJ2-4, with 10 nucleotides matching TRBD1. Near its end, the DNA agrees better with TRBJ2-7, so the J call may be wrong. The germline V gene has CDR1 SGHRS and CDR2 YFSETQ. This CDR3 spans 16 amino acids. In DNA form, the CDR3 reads TGCGCCAGCAGCTTGGGGAGGACAGGGGGGCTCTACGAGCAGTACTTC. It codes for CASSLGRTGGLYEQYF.

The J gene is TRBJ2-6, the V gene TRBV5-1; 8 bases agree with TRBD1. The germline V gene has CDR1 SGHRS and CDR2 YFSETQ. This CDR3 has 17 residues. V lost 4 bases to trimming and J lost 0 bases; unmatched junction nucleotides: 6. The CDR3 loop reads CASSRTGTLSGANVLTF. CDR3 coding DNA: TGCGCCAGCAGCAGGACAGGGACCCTCTCTGGGGCCAACGTCCTGACTTTC.

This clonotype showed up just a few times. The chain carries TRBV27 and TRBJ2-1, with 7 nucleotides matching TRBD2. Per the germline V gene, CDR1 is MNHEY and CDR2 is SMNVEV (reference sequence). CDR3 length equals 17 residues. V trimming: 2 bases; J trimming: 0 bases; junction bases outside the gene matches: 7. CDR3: CASSLKPLAVSYNEQFF. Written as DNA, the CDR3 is TGTGCCAGCAGTTTAAAGCCCCTAGCGGTCTCCTACAATGAGCAGTTCTTC.

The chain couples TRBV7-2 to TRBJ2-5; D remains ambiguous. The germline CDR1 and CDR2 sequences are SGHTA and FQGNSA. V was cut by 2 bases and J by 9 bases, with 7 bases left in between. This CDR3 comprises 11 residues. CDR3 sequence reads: CASSLKAAQYF. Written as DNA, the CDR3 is TGTGCCAGCAGCTTAAAGGCGGCCCAGTACTTC. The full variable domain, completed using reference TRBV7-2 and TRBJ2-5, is GAGVSQSPSNKVTEKGKDVELRCDPISGHTALYWYRQSLGQGLEFLIYFQGNSAPDKSGLPSDRFSAERTGGSVSTLTIQRTQQEDSAVYLCASSLKAAQYFGPGTRLLVL.

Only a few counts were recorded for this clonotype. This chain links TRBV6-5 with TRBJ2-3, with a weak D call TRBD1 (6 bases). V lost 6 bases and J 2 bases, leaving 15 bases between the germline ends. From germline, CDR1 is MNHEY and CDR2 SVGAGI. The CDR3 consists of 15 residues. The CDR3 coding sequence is TGTGCCAGCAGCCGCCCCGGACAGTCCACAGATACGCAGTATTTT. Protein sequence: CASSRPGQSTDTQYF.

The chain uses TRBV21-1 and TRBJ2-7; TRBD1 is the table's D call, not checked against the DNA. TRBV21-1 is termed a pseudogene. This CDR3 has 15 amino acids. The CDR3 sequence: CASRQVLQAPSGQYF. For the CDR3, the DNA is TGTGCCAGCCGACAGGTACTACAGGCCCCTTCTGGGCAGTACTTC.

The CDR3 region is CASSLVSTASQETQYF. The CDR3 nucleotides are TGTGCCAGCAGCTTAGTTTCTACGGCATCCCAAGAGACCCAGTACTTC. The V call is TRBV7-2, the J call TRBJ2-5; no reliable D call. Germline assignment: CDR1 SGHTA and CDR2 FQGNSA. V lost 1 base, J lost 1 base, and 13 bases lay in between. The CDR3 has 16 residues.

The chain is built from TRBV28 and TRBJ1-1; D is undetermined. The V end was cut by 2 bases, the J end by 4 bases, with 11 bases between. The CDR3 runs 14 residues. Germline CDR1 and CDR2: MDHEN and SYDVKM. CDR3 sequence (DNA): TGTGCCAGCAGTTTAAGGGTTCGGGTCACTGAAGCTTTCTTT. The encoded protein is CASSLRVRVTEAFF.

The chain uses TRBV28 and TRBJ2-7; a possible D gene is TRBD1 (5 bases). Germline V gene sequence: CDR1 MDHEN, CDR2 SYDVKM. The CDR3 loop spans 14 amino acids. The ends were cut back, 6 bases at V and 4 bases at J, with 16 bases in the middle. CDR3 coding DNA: TGTGCCAGCAGGGAATGGGGCAGAAGGTACGAGCAGTACTTC. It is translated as CASREWGRRYEQYF.

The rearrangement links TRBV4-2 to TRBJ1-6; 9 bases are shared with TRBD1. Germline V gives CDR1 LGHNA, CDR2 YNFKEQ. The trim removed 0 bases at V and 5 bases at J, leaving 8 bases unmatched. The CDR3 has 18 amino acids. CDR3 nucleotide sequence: TGTGCCAGCAGCCAAGATAGAGGGGACAGGGCAAATAATTCACCCCTCCACTTT. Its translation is CASSQDRGDRANNSPLHF.

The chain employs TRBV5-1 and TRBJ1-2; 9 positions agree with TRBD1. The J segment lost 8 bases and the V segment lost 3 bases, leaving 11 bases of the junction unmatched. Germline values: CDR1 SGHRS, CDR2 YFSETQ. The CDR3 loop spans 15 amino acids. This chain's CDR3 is CASSSTGQGINGYTF. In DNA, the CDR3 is TGCGCCAGCAGCTCAACGGGACAGGGAATTAACGGCTACACCTTC. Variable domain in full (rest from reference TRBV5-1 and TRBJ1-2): KAGVTQTPRYLIKTRGQQVTLSCSPISGHRSVSWYQQTPGQGLQFLFEYFSETQRNKGNFPGRFSGRQFSNSRSEMNVSTLELGDSALYLCASSSTGQGINGYTFGSGTRLTVV.

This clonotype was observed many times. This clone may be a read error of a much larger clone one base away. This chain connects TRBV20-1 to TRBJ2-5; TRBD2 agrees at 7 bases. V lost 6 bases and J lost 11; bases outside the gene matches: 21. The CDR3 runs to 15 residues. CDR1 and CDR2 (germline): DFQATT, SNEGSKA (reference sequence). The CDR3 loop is CSATQSAGERNEQYF. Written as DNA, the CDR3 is TGCAGTGCCACCCAAAGCGCGGGAGAGCGGAATGAGCAGTACTTC.

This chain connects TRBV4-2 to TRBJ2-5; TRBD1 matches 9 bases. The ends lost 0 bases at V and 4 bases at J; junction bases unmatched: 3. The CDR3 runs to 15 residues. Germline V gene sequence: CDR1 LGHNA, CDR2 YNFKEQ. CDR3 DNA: TGTGCCAGCAGCCAAGACGGACAGGGGATAGAGACCCAGTACTTC. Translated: CASSQDGQGIETQYF.

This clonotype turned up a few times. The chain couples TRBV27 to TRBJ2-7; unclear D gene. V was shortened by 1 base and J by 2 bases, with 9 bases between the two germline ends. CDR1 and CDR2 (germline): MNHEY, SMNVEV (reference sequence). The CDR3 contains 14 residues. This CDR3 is CASSLFGLPYEQYF. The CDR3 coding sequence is TGTGCCAGCAGTTTATTTGGCTTACCCTACGAGCAGTACTTC.

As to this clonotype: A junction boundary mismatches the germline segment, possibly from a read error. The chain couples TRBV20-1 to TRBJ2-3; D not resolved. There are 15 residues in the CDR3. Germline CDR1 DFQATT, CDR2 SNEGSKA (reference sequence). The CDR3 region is CSANPPHFSTDMQYF. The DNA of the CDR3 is TGCAGTGCAAACCCCCCCCACTTTAGCACAGATATGCAGTATTTT.

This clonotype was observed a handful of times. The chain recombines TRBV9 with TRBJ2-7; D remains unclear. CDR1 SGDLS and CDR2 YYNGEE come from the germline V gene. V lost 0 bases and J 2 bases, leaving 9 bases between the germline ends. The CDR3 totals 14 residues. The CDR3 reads CASSVAVYAYEQYF. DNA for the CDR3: TGTGCCAGCAGCGTAGCGGTATACGCCTACGAGCAGTACTTC. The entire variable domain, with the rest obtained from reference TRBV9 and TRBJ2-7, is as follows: DSGVTQTPKHLITATGQRVTLRCSPRSGDLSVYWYQQSLDQGLQFLIQYYNGEERAKGNILERFSAQQFPDLHSELNLSSLELGDSALYFCASSVAVYAYEQYFGPGTRLTVT.